This TCR beta chain was sequenced for a study of radiotherapy plus CTLA-4 blockade in lung cancer. On the study more broadly: Objective responses were recorded in over 15% of patients, with disease control recorded in 25% to 40%.

About this clone itself: Its antigen is not identified.

Findings of the study overall: Radiotherapy with ipilimumab was followed by blood expansion of tumor-derived clones.

This table comes from immunoSEQ multiplex PCR, and its TCRdb copy is limited to in-frame clones, with some not included. The sample contains tens of thousands of clones, more than 75% of which appear only once. The CDR3 is 13 residues long. V was pared by 1 base and J by 7 bases, with 8 bases between. Germline lookup yields CDR1 SGHTA and CDR2 FQGNSA. Material: peripheral blood, obtained from a patient treated with radiotherapy plus ipilimumab. The gene calls are TRBV7-2 and TRBJ2-1; D is undetermined. The receptor was isolated from a human donor with non-small cell lung cancer that progressed on radiotherapy plus ipilimumab. The DNA of the CDR3 is TGTGCCAGCAGCTTAGGGGTGAGTAATGAGCAGTTCTTC. Translated: CASSLGVSNEQFF.